A single sample is the source of the 21 T cell receptor beta chains below, sequenced in a study of blood T cells in healthy people across ages. A sample-barcoded 5' primer and a J-beta primer mix were used in a second PCR of roughly 6 to 11 cycles. TCRdb reprocessed the 5' RACE reads via MiXCR and lists one record per CDR3 protein. The table includes fewer than 1,000,000 distinct CDR3 sequences, 46% detected once. The sample comprised blood. These receptors came from a man older than 75 in good health.

This clonotype was observed a handful of times. The gene calls are TRBV20-1 and TRBJ2-3; 11 nucleotides align to TRBD2. CDR1 and CDR2 (germline): DFQATT, SNEGSKA (reference sequence). With 6 bases clipped from V and 4 bases from J, the junction kept 9 bases outside the gene matches. The CDR3 has 15 amino acids. The CDR3 nucleotides read TGCAGTGCCACAAGACTAGCGGGGTATGCAGATACGCAGTATTTT. Protein product: CSATRLAGYADTQYF.

The chain combines TRBV5-1 with TRBJ2-4, with D possibly TRBD2 on 6 matching bases. The CDR3 length is 14 residues. CDR1 is SGHRS, CDR2 YFSETQ, per germline. V lost 0 bases, J lost 13 bases, and 17 bases lay in between. DNA for the CDR3: TGCGCCAGCAGCTTGGACGGGCCGACGGGAGAGCAGTACTTC. Its protein is CASSLDGPTGEQYF.

Note on this clonotype: An end of the junction does not agree with germline; a read error may underlie this. The chain uses TRBV12-3 or TRBV12-4 and TRBJ2-7; weak D call: TRBD1 (6 bases). The CDR3 runs to 15 residues. The chain's CDR3 is CATSTGGRTVYEQYF. CDR3 sequence (DNA): TGTGCCACCAGTACTGGAGGTAGGACAGTCTACGAGCAGTACTTC.

The chain combines TRBV9 with TRBJ2-5; D possibly corresponds to TRBD2 (5 bases). The CDR3 sequence is 14 residues long. CDR1 SGDLS and CDR2 YYNGEE come from the germline V gene. Trimming took off 2 bases at V and 4 bases at J, with 12 bases between the two ends. CDR3 sequence: CASSVNWRLETQYF. CDR3 DNA sequence: TGTGCCAGCAGCGTGAATTGGAGGTTAGAGACCCAGTACTTC.

This clonotype was found a few times. The V and J genes are TRBV6-5 and TRBJ2-7, with 10 nucleotides matching TRBD1. Germline loops: CDR1 MNHEY, CDR2 SVGAGI. This CDR3 has 12 residues. J lost 7 bases, V lost 6 bases, and 3 bases had no gene match. This CDR3 is CASRDRGREQYF. CDR3 bases: TGTGCCAGCAGGGACAGGGGGAGGGAGCAGTACTTC.

This clonotype is a singleton in its sample. At one end the junction does not follow the germline gene, possibly because of a read error. The chain links TRBV6-2 or TRBV6-3 to TRBJ2-7, with a tentative D call TRBD2 (6 bases). The DNA end is a closer match to TRBJ2-5, so the J assignment may be wrong. The CDR3 length is 15 residues. CDR1 and CDR2 (germline): MNHEY, SVGEGT. The DNA for the CDR3 is TGTGCCCGCAGTCATGGAGGGCCGGGCCAGGAGACCCAGTACTTC. This translates into CARSHGGPGQETQYF.

This clonotype was seen a handful of times. This chain uses TRBV10-2 with TRBJ2-4; 12 bases line up with TRBD2. The assigned J gene may be wrong: the sequence end matches TRBJ2-5 better. CDR1 WSHSY and CDR2 SAAADI come from the germline V gene. There are 16 residues in the CDR3. Here the CDR3 DNA reads TGCGCCAGCAGTGAGTGGACTAGCGGGGCTCAGGAGACCCAGTACTTC. It encodes CASSEWTSGAQETQYF.

The V call is TRBV29-1, the J call TRBJ2-4; 9 bases map to TRBD1. The last part of the DNA fits TRBJ2-5 better; the J call may be wrong. The CDR3 has 14 amino acids. Germline V lookup: CDR1 SQVTM, CDR2 ANQGSEA. The CDR3 DNA reads TGCAGCGTTGAGCGGGACAGGGCCTCAGAGACCCAGTACTTC. Its translation: CSVERDRASETQYF.

This clonotype was observed a handful of times. The chain carries TRBV7-3 and TRBJ2-4; 7 nucleotides match TRBD1. Germline V gives CDR1 SGHTA, CDR2 FQGTGA. After removal of 4 bases from V and 13 bases from J, the junction contained 7 bases not matched to a gene. The CDR3 contains 12 residues. CDR3 loop: CASSSDTGEQYF. CDR3 in DNA: TGTGCCAGCAGCTCAGACACAGGGGAGCAGTACTTC.

This clonotype was seen only a few times. The chain employs TRBV5-1 and TRBJ2-6, with D possibly being TRBD1 (6 bases). Germline V gives CDR1 SGHRS, CDR2 YFSETQ. The CDR3 length is 17 residues. V dropped 3 bases and J dropped 1 base, with 14 bases sitting between them. This CDR3 reads CASSWAPRGSGANVLTF. The CDR3 DNA follows: TGCGCCAGCAGCTGGGCCCCCAGGGGATCTGGGGCCAACGTCCTGACTTTC.

The chain combines TRBV7-9 with TRBJ2-7; no clear D gene. This CDR3 contains 11 residues. The germline V gene encodes CDR1 SEHNR and CDR2 FQNEAQ (reference sequence). Trimming left V 8 bases short and J 5 bases short, with 10 bases between. The CDR3 spells CASLVAHEQYF. The DNA of the CDR3 is TGTGCCAGCTTGGTAGCCCACGAGCAGTACTTC.

This clonotype occurred a few times. The chain recombines TRBV6-2 or TRBV6-3 with TRBJ2-3; 12 bases line up with TRBD2. Germline V gene data show CDR1 as MNHEY and CDR2 as SVGEGT. The length of the CDR3 is 16 residues. V lost 5 bases to trimming and J lost 4 bases; unmatched junction nucleotides: 7. This CDR3 reads CASSGRLAGDPDTQYF. CDR3 coding DNA: TGTGCCAGCAGTGGGAGACTAGCGGGAGATCCAGATACGCAGTATTTT.

The chain uses TRBV7-2 and TRBJ2-3; D assignment may be TRBD1 or TRBD2 (5 bases each). This CDR3 is built from 13 residues. Trimming took 5 bases from V and 6 from J, leaving 12 bases between them. The V gene's germline CDR1 is SGHTA and CDR2 FQGNSA. The CDR3 coding sequence is TGTGCCAGCAGCGCCGAGGGGTTTGATACGCAGTATTTT. Protein: CASSAEGFDTQYF. Full variable domain (rest looked up from reference TRBV7-2 and TRBJ2-3): GAGVSQSPSNKVTEKGKDVELRCDPISGHTALYWYRQSLGQGLEFLIYFQGNSAPDKSGLPSDRFSAERTGGSVSTLTIQRTQQEDSAVYLCASSAEGFDTQYFGPGTRLTVL.

This clonotype was counted a single time. V is TRBV28 and J is TRBJ2-5; D call uncertain. Germline V CDR1 and CDR2: MDHEN, SYDVKM. V lost 5 bases, J lost 5 bases, and 9 bases lay in between. CDR3 size: 12 residues. CDR3 protein: CASSAALETQYF. In DNA form, the CDR3 reads TGTGCCAGCAGTGCCGCCCTGGAGACCCAGTACTTC.

A remark on this clonotype: The germline gene is not matched at one end of the junction; a read error may be the cause. The chain uses TRBV14 and TRBJ2-7, with D perhaps given as TRBD1 or TRBD2 (6 bases each). The length of the CDR3 is 12 residues. Germline V CDR1 and CDR2: SGHDN, FVKESK. The CDR3: CAGSLGGQTQYF. CDR3 DNA sequence: TGTGCCGGCAGCCTAGGGGGGCAAACTCAGTACTTC.

This clonotype was found many times. CDR3 residues: CASSLPTGVETQYF. The DNA of the CDR3 is TGTGCCAGCAGCCTACCGACAGGGGTTGAGACCCAGTACTTC. The chain employs TRBV7-2 and TRBJ2-5, with 8 bases matching TRBD1. The CDR3 length is 14 residues. With 5 bases clipped from V and 5 bases from J, the junction kept 7 bases outside the gene matches. In germline, CDR1 is SGHTA, CDR2 FQGNSA. Looking up the rest from reference TRBV7-2 and TRBJ2-5 gives the full variable domain: GAGVSQSPSNKVTEKGKDVELRCDPISGHTALYWYRQSLGQGLEFLIYFQGNSAPDKSGLPSDRFSAERTGGSVSTLTIQRTQQEDSAVYLCASSLPTGVETQYFGPGTRLLVL.

As for this clonotype: A clone one base away is much larger, so this may be a read error. The rearrangement uses TRBV20-1 and TRBJ2-7; D remains unclear. This CDR3 is 13 amino acids long. Trimming removed 1 base from V and 7 bases from J, with 14 bases in between. CDR1 is DFQATT, CDR2 SNEGSKA, per germline (reference sequence). CDR3 sequence (DNA): TGCAGTGCTAGAGGACAATCCTACAATGAGCAGTACTTC. As protein: CSARGQSYNEQYF.

The rearrangement links TRBV7-8 to TRBJ2-4, with 8 bases fitting TRBD1. Germline trimming cut 4 bases from V and 8 bases from J; bases unmatched to any gene: 10. This CDR3 spans 15 amino acids. Germline lookup yields CDR1 SGHVS and CDR2 FQNEAQ. CDR3 sequence (DNA): TGTGCCAGCAGCTCCAGTCGGACAGGGCGGGACATTCAGTACTTC. Amino acids: CASSSSRTGRDIQYF.

V and J are TRBV4-2 and TRBJ2-6; D ambiguous. Germline V CDR1 and CDR2: LGHNA, YNFKEQ. This CDR3 spans 17 amino acids. The germline V and J ends were trimmed by 0 bases and 3 bases, with 12 bases remaining between them. DNA for the CDR3: TGTGCCAGCAGCCAAGATCTGCAGCGACTTGGGGCCAACGTCCTGACTTTC. It specifies CASSQDLQRLGANVLTF.

Details on this clonotype: A much larger clone sits a single nucleotide away, making a read error possible. This sequence joins TRBV5-1 and TRBJ2-3, with D perhaps TRBD2 (5 bases). With 7 bases removed from V and 1 base from J, the gap between germline ends came to 16 bases. This CDR3 comprises 15 residues. CDR1 and CDR2 (germline): SGHRS, YFSETQ. CDR3: CASSVARAGTDTQYF. The CDR3 DNA reads as TGCGCCAGCTCGGTTGCGAGAGCGGGCACAGATACGCAGTATTTT.

This clonotype has at least ten counts. The chain joins TRBV9 to TRBJ2-5, with D possibly TRBD1 on 5 matching bases. With 0 bases removed from V and 1 base from J, the gap between germline ends came to 13 bases. The germline gives CDR1 SGDLS, CDR2 YYNGEE. CDR3 length equals 16 residues. The CDR3 protein is CASSVATQGIQETQYF. The CDR3, as DNA: TGTGCCAGCAGCGTAGCTACCCAGGGCATCCAAGAGACCCAGTACTTC.